The next 10 T cell receptor beta chains were all read from a single sample in a study of CD8+ T cells in alopecia areata. Regarding treatment: oral pan-JAK inhibitor, 5-10 mg twice daily. Reverse transcription of extracted RNA yielded cDNA, which provided the sequencing template. The repertoire was sequenced with immunoSEQ multiplex PCR; TCRdb's copy has only in-frame clones and lacks some. The data contain approximately 210,000 clones, 55% to 70% of them singletons. Here the sequenced sample was CD4+ T cells sorted from blood, taken at week 4, from a patient treated with tofacitinib. The receptors here all came from a human donor with alopecia areata.

The chain employs TRBV5-1 and TRBJ2-3, with no clear D. Deletions cut 4 bases from V and 2 bases from J, with 8 bases between. CDR1 SGHRS and CDR2 YFSETQ come from the germline V gene. The CDR3 covers 13 residues. The CDR3 is CASSVRVTDTQYF. The CDR3 coding sequence is TGCGCCAGCAGCGTTCGGGTCACAGATACGCAGTATTTT.

The CDR3 DNA follows: TGTGCCAGCAGCCCTGACATCTCTGGGGCCAACGTCCTGACTTTC. Amino acids: CASSPDISGANVLTF. The chain joins TRBV9 to TRBJ2-6, with no clear D. CDR3 length: 15 amino acids. V was cut by 4 bases and J by 0 bases, with 8 bases left in between. Germline CDR1 and CDR2: SGDLS and YYNGEE.

This clone was observed a few times. V gene TRBV5-1 combines with J gene TRBJ2-2, with 12 bases identical to TRBD1. Germline values: CDR1 SGHRS, CDR2 YFSETQ. V was clipped by 4 bases and J by 6 bases; unmatched bases: 7. The CDR3 sequence is 16 residues long. Written as DNA, the CDR3 is TGCGCCAGCAGCGGAGCCGGGACAGGGGGCGCCGGGGAGCTGTTTTTT. It specifies CASSGAGTGGAGELFF.

The gene calls are TRBV4-1 and TRBJ1-4, with TRBD1 identical over 10 bases. The CDR3 is made up of 14 amino acids. Germline trimming cut 4 bases from V and 8 bases from J; bases unmatched to any gene: 4. The germline CDR1 and CDR2 sequences are MGHRA and YSYEKL. The CDR3: CASSPRQGAEKLFF. Written as DNA, the CDR3 is TGCGCCAGCAGCCCGAGACAGGGGGCGGAAAAACTGTTTTTT.

V and J are TRBV30 and TRBJ2-3, with 8 bases aligning to TRBD2. The CDR3 sequence is 14 residues long. The trim removed 2 bases at V and 2 bases at J, leaving 3 bases unmatched. From germline, CDR1 is GTSNPN and CDR2 SVGIG (reference sequence). CDR3: CAWSNGGDTDTQYF. The CDR3 DNA sequence: TGTGCCTGGAGTAACGGGGGGGACACAGATACGCAGTATTTT.

This clone was seen only a few times. This CDR3 is CASSSWGSRSEAFF. CDR3 DNA: TGTGCCAGCAGCTCCTGGGGGTCGCGCAGTGAAGCTTTCTTT. This rearrangement joins TRBV5-4 to TRBJ1-1; TRBD1 is a possible D gene (5 bases). The CDR3 totals 14 residues. V dropped 3 bases and J dropped 7 bases, with 16 bases sitting between them. Germline-derived CDR1 and CDR2 are SGHNT and YYREEE (reference sequence).

This clone was counted only a few times. The chain carries TRBV7-2 and TRBJ1-4; 7 bases fit TRBD1. The CDR3 length is 15 residues. The V and J ends lost 7 bases and 5 bases, in that order; junction bases with no gene match: 10. Germline V lookup: CDR1 SGHTA, CDR2 FQGNSA. CDR3 coding DNA: TGTGCCAGCACACGAAGACAGGGTCCGAATGAAAAACTGTTTTTT. It translates to CASTRRQGPNEKLFF.

This clone occurred a few times. The rearrangement joins TRBV30 to TRBJ1-6; TRBD1 might be the D (6 bases). The length of the CDR3 is 13 residues. Germline loops: CDR1 GTSNPN, CDR2 SVGIG (reference sequence). V was cut by 8 bases and J by 7 bases, with 15 bases left in between. The CDR3: CAQGQILNSPLHF. As DNA, the CDR3 is TGTGCCCAGGGACAAATCCTCAATTCACCCCTCCACTTT.

This clone occurred a few times. This same CDR3 is encoded by further DNA sequences in the sample. The V and J genes are TRBV29-1 and TRBJ1-5; D is possibly TRBD1 (6 bases). Trimming took off 4 bases at V and 4 bases at J, with 11 bases between the two ends. The CDR3 is 13 amino acids. CDR1 SQVTM and CDR2 ANQGSEA come from the germline V gene. CDR3 nucleotide sequence: TGCAGCGTTGGTGACAGGACTAATCAGCCCCAGCATTTT. It is translated as CSVGDRTNQPQHF.

This sequence joins TRBV29-1 and TRBJ1-6; TRBD1 might be the D (5 bases). V lost 4 bases to trimming and J lost 7 bases, with 14 bases between them. The CDR3 has 14 residues. Germline V gene lookup returns CDR1 SQVTM and CDR2 ANQGSEA. CDR3 protein: CSVAGSGANSPLHF. CDR3 sequence (DNA): TGCAGCGTTGCTGGGTCCGGGGCAAATTCACCCCTCCACTTT.